A single sample is the source of the 27 T cell receptor beta chains below, sequenced in a study of cytomegalovirus exposure and HLA in healthy donors. The PCR contained 60 Vbeta and 13 Jbeta primers. TCRdb's table, derived via immunoSEQ multiplex PCR, lists solely in-frame clones and lacks some. The sample holds 150,000 to 250,000 clones, about four fifths seen once. Specimen: PBMCs. Every receptor here comes from a girl aged 5 to 17 in good health and CMV-seropositive.

The J gene is TRBJ2-2, the V gene TRBV7-8, with a possible D match to TRBD2 (6 bases). V was shortened by 5 bases and J by 7 bases, with 11 bases between the two germline ends. CDR1 is SGHVS and CDR2 is FQNEAQ in the germline V gene. CDR3 length: 13 residues. The CDR3 coding sequence is TGTGCCAGCAGCCGATCTAGCGTCGGGGAGCTGTTTTTT. Its protein is CASSRSSVGELFF.

CDR3 sequence reads: CASSLRTGGVHQPQHF. CDR3 nucleotide sequence: TGTGCCAGCAGCCTCAGGACAGGGGGCGTTCATCAGCCCCAGCATTTT. The V call is TRBV21-1, the J call TRBJ1-5; the table's D call, TRBD1, has no DNA check behind it. TRBV21-1 constitutes a pseudogene. The CDR3 extends over 16 amino acids.

The J gene is TRBJ2-1, the V gene TRBV5-6; 11 bases are a match to TRBD2. This CDR3 contains 15 residues. CDR1 and CDR2 (germline): SGHDT, YYEEEE. V dropped 2 bases and J dropped 6; count of bases not matched to a gene: 4. The CDR3 bases are TGTGCCAGCAGCTTTAGCGGGGGGGCGGTCAATGAGCAGTTCTTC. Translating gives CASSFSGGAVNEQFF.

This clone has a handful of counts. The chain uses TRBV7-2 and TRBJ1-1; tentative D call: TRBD1 (5 bases). Trimming stripped 4 bases from V and 10 bases from J, with 16 bases between. Germline assignment: CDR1 SGHTA and CDR2 FQGNSA. This CDR3 comprises 13 residues. The CDR3 spells CASSSVGGAGAFF. CDR3 DNA sequence: TGTGCCAGCAGCTCCGTAGGCGGGGCGGGAGCTTTCTTT.

This clone showed up just once. The V and J genes are TRBV6-1 and TRBJ2-1; TRBD1 agrees at 8 bases. The V and J ends lost 7 bases and 6 bases, in that order; junction bases with no gene match: 5. Germline V gene data show CDR1 as MNHNS and CDR2 as SASEGT. CDR3 length equals 13 residues. The CDR3 protein is CASNLQGGNEQFF. CDR3 DNA: TGTGCCAGCAATCTACAGGGGGGCAATGAGCAGTTCTTC.

This clone was seen more than once but under ten times. This rearrangement joins TRBV27 to TRBJ2-5; weak D call: TRBD1 (6 bases). Looked up from germline, CDR1 is MNHEY and CDR2 is SMNVEV (reference sequence). V was cut by 10 bases and J by 5 bases, with 14 bases left in between. The CDR3 extends over 12 amino acids. CDR3: CATFDRQETQYF. CDR3 DNA: TGTGCCACTTTCGACAGGCAGGAGACCCAGTACTTC.

The count of this clone is one. The chain couples TRBV7-9 to TRBJ2-3, with D possibly matching TRBD1 (6 bases). Germline loops: CDR1 SEHNR, CDR2 FQNEAQ (reference sequence). The V gene lost 0 bases and the J gene lost 4 bases, with 17 bases spanning the gap. CDR3 size: 17 residues. The CDR3 spells CASSLAHGGRSSDTQYF. CDR3 in DNA: TGTGCCAGCAGCTTAGCGCATGGGGGCCGGTCCTCAGATACGCAGTATTTT.

The rearrangement uses TRBV6-5 and TRBJ1-3; D is possibly TRBD1 (6 bases). From germline, CDR1 is MNHEY and CDR2 SVGAGI. This CDR3 is 14 amino acids long. V was cut by 5 bases and J by 4 bases, with 12 bases left in between. CDR3 sequence (DNA): TGTGCCAGCAGTCAACAGGGTACCGGAAACACCATATATTTT. Translation gives CASSQQGTGNTIYF.

Regarding this clone: Mismatch with germline at one junction end may stem from a read error. This chain connects TRBV13 to TRBJ2-1; D tentatively reads TRBD1 or TRBD2 (6 bases each). Germline-derived CDR1 and CDR2 are PRHDT and FYEKMQ (reference sequence). This CDR3 has 16 residues. The CDR3 DNA reads TGTGCCAGCAGCGTAGGGGGGCCGGGGGTAAGAAATGAGCAGTTCTTC. Protein product: CASSVGGPGVRNEQFF.

V usage is TRBV7-9 and J usage is TRBJ2-5, with D possibly being TRBD2 (5 bases). Germline V lookup: CDR1 SEHNR, CDR2 FQNEAQ (reference sequence). The V end lost 1 base, the J end lost 7 bases, and 13 bases lay between the germline ends. CDR3 length: 14 residues. In nucleotides, the CDR3 is TGTGCCAGCAGCTTAGAAGGGAGCATTGGGACCCAGTACTTC. Residues: CASSLEGSIGTQYF.

V gene TRBV9 combines with J gene TRBJ1-3; D not resolved. CDR3 size: 14 residues. V dropped 7 bases and J dropped 0 bases, with 11 bases sitting between them. Germline assignment: CDR1 SGDLS and CDR2 YYNGEE. DNA for the CDR3: TGTGCCAGCGGCTACAGTAGCTCTGGAAACACCATATATTTT. Encoded protein: CASGYSSSGNTIYF. Full variable domain (missing parts from reference TRBV9 and TRBJ1-3): DSGVTQTPKHLITATGQRVTLRCSPRSGDLSVYWYQQSLDQGLQFLIQYYNGEERAKGNILERFSAQQFPDLHSELNLSSLELGDSALYFCASGYSSSGNTIYFGEGSWLTVV.

This sequence joins TRBV30 and TRBJ2-2; 10 bases line up with TRBD1. The trim removed 3 bases at V and 4 bases at J, leaving 8 bases unmatched. The germline V gene encodes CDR1 GTSNPN and CDR2 SVGIG (reference sequence). The CDR3 contains 16 residues. CDR3 nucleotides: TGTGCCTGGAGAGCCTCAGACAGGGGGCCCACCGGGGAGCTGTTTTTT. Residues: CAWRASDRGPTGELFF.

Details on this clone: Other DNA sequences of this sample code for an identical CDR3. The CDR3 reads CASSPDSNYGYTF. The CDR3 nucleotides are TGTGCCAGCAGCCCAGACAGCAACTATGGCTACACCTTC. V is TRBV11-2 and J is TRBJ1-2; the D gene is possibly TRBD1 (5 bases). CDR3 size: 13 residues. CDR1 and CDR2 from the germline V gene are SGHAT and FQNNGV. V was pared by 5 bases and J by 2 bases, with 9 bases between.

V gene TRBV9 combines with J gene TRBJ2-3, with 7 bases that match TRBD2. This CDR3 contains 15 residues. With 0 bases clipped from V and 2 bases from J, the junction kept 3 bases outside the gene matches. The germline V gene encodes CDR1 SGDLS and CDR2 YYNGEE. CDR3 nucleotide sequence: TGTGCCAGCAGCGTAGCTCTAGCGGTCACAGATACGCAGTATTTT. It codes for CASSVALAVTDTQYF. The full variable domain, rest sourced from reference TRBV9 and TRBJ2-3, is DSGVTQTPKHLITATGQRVTLRCSPRSGDLSVYWYQQSLDQGLQFLIQYYNGEERAKGNILERFSAQQFPDLHSELNLSSLELGDSALYFCASSVALAVTDTQYFGPGTRLTVL.

The genes are TRBV7-2 and TRBJ2-2; the D gene is possibly TRBD2 (5 bases). V lost 2 bases and J 3 bases, leaving 7 bases between the germline ends. Germline V gene lookup returns CDR1 SGHTA and CDR2 FQGNSA. The CDR3 totals 14 residues. The CDR3 here is CASSLMRDTGELFF. The CDR3 DNA reads TGTGCCAGCAGCTTAATGCGGGACACCGGGGAGCTGTTTTTT.

The chain has TRBV15 and TRBJ2-7, with D perhaps matching TRBD1 (5 bases). The CDR3 covers 13 residues. The ends were cut back, 9 bases at V and 7 bases at J, with 19 bases in the middle. The germline V gene encodes CDR1 LNHNV and CDR2 YYDKDF (reference sequence). DNA of the CDR3: TGTGCCACAAGCCAGGGATTTTTGTATGAGCAGTACTTC. Amino acid sequence: CATSQGFLYEQYF.

The genes are TRBV4-1 and TRBJ2-1; the D gene is possibly TRBD2 (7 bases). Looked up from germline, CDR1 is MGHRA and CDR2 is YSYEKL. The germline V and J ends were trimmed by 4 bases and 4 bases, with 20 bases remaining between them. The CDR3 totals 17 residues. The CDR3 nucleotides read TGCGCCAGCAGCCTCACCTTGGGAGGGGGGGTATACAATGAGCAGTTCTTC. It is translated as CASSLTLGGGVYNEQFF.

This chain connects TRBV9 to TRBJ2-2, with a tentative D call TRBD2 (6 bases). The CDR3 is made up of 14 amino acids. Trimming removed 3 bases at V and 7 bases at J, with 13 bases between. The germline V gene encodes CDR1 SGDLS and CDR2 YYNGEE. The CDR3 loop is CASSEGTLVGELFF. In DNA form, the CDR3 reads TGTGCCAGCAGCGAGGGGACTCTTGTCGGGGAGCTGTTTTTT.

This chain joins TRBV11-3 and TRBJ2-1; 8 nucleotides line up with TRBD2. This CDR3 has 16 amino acids. Germline CDR1 is SGHNT and CDR2 is YENEEA. V lost 2 bases, J lost 4 bases, and 7 bases stayed unmatched. CDR3 residues: CASSLSAGGGYNEQFF. The CDR3 DNA reads TGTGCCAGCAGCTTATCCGCCGGGGGGGGGTACAATGAGCAGTTCTTC.

This clone was seen once. Here the CDR3 reads CASSPRGLLKTQYF. In DNA, the CDR3 is TGCGCCAGCAGCCCCAGGGGGCTTCTGAAGACCCAGTACTTC. V usage is TRBV5-1 and J usage is TRBJ2-5; 8 bases line up with TRBD1. Germline V CDR1 and CDR2: SGHRS, YFSETQ. This CDR3 is built from 14 residues. The V gene end was trimmed by 4 bases and the J gene end by 6 bases; junction bases not matched to a gene: 8.

V is TRBV27 and J is TRBJ1-6; possible D gene TRBD1, 6 bases. The CDR3 sequence is 16 residues long. Germline V gene data show CDR1 as MNHEY and CDR2 as SMNVEV (reference sequence). Trimming stripped 6 bases from V and 3 bases from J, with 15 bases between. CDR3 sequence (DNA): TGTGCCAGCAGCGGACAGCCACCTTACTATAATTCACCCCTCCACTTT. Protein: CASSGQPPYYNSPLHF.

The chain links TRBV14 to TRBJ2-3; 7 bases map to TRBD1. CDR1 and CDR2 (germline): SGHDN, FVKESK. This CDR3 is built from 16 residues. The V and J ends lost 6 bases and 1 base, in that order; junction bases with no gene match: 10. Here the CDR3 DNA reads TGTGCCAGCAGTTTACAACTACAGGGGCGCACAGATACGCAGTATTTT. Its translation: CASSLQLQGRTDTQYF.

The genes are TRBV11-2 and TRBJ2-1; TRBD2 matches at 7 bases. V lost 11 bases to trimming and J lost 3 bases; unmatched junction nucleotides: 10. In germline, CDR1 is SGHAT, CDR2 FQNNGV. The CDR3 is 14 residues long. The CDR3 loop reads CASSGLADYNEQFF. The CDR3 coding sequence is TGTGCCTCCAGCGGGCTAGCGGACTACAATGAGCAGTTCTTC.

V usage is TRBV25-1 and J usage is TRBJ2-1; the match to TRBD1 covers 12 bases. The germline V gene encodes CDR1 MGHDK and CDR2 SYGVNS. The CDR3 has 16 residues. Trimming took 7 bases from V and 8 from J; bases not matched to a gene: 12. The CDR3 nucleotides read TGTGCCAGCACCGAGGAGGGGACAGGGGGCGTGTATGAGCAGTTCTTC. Protein: CASTEEGTGGVYEQFF.

The chain couples TRBV9 to TRBJ1-3; 10 bases line up with TRBD1. CDR3 length: 19 residues. Trimming at V came to 0 bases and at J to 1 base, leaving 10 bases not matched to a gene. The germline V gene has CDR1 SGDLS and CDR2 YYNGEE. The CDR3 loop is CASSVGSGQGVKSGNTIYF. DNA for the CDR3: TGTGCCAGCAGCGTAGGATCCGGACAGGGGGTGAAGTCTGGAAACACCATATATTTT. Full variable domain (missing parts from reference TRBV9 and TRBJ1-3): DSGVTQTPKHLITATGQRVTLRCSPRSGDLSVYWYQQSLDQGLQFLIQYYNGEERAKGNILERFSAQQFPDLHSELNLSSLELGDSALYFCASSVGSGQGVKSGNTIYFGEGSWLTVV.

The V and J genes are TRBV18 and TRBJ2-5, with D hard to call. The length of the CDR3 is 12 residues. Trimming shortened V by 3 bases and J by 7 bases, and 9 bases separated the two germline ends. Germline CDR1 KGHSH, CDR2 LQKENI. The CDR3 nucleotides read TGTGCCAGCTCACCTCAGCTAGGGACCCAGTACTTC. This gives the protein CASSPQLGTQYF. Based on the CDR3 plus reference TRBV18 and TRBJ2-5, the full variable domain is NAGVMQNPRHLVRRRGQEARLRCSPMKGHSHVYWYRQLPEEGLKFMVYLQKENIIDESGMPKERFSAEFPKEGPSILRIQQVVRGDSAAYFCASSPQLGTQYFGPGTRLLVL.

This chain joins TRBV4-3 and TRBJ1-1; 12 bases agree with TRBD1. V shed 3 bases and J 11 bases; nucleotides not matched to a gene: 13. The germline V gene has CDR1 LGHNA and CDR2 YSLEER. The CDR3 length is 16 residues. The CDR3 sequence is CASSHASGTGGGSAFF. In DNA form, the CDR3 reads TGCGCCAGCAGCCACGCCTCCGGGACAGGGGGCGGGTCGGCTTTCTTT.